What follows is one T cell receptor (beta chain) and its context. Its antigen is undetermined. V gave up 3 bases and J gave up 6 bases, with 21 bases separating them. This CDR3 has 15 residues. Germline V CDR1 and CDR2: DFQATT, SNEGSKA (reference sequence). This sample was included in a study of Ad26.COV2.S vaccination and SARS-CoV-2 variants. About the study: The authors gave Ad26.COV2.S intramuscularly, either once or twice 56 days apart. Notes on the study in general: Following vaccination, spike-specific CD8+ and CD4+ T cell responses reportedly exhibited substantial breadth. Ad26.COV2.S recipients had broader spike-specific TCRs (P = 0.0014).

TCRdb's table, derived via immunoSEQ multiplex PCR, lists solely in-frame clones and lacks some. The table includes about 480,000 clones, approximately 88% detected once. Stated treatment: over 15 received Ad26.COV2.S at low or high dose, single or two shots; roughly 5 received placebo; per-sample allocation not given. After the first vaccine or placebo injection, samples were drawn on day 63. It was an adult aged 18-55 years in Boston who was the donor. The starting material was peripheral blood, obtained in a trial of Ad26.COV2.S vaccine versus placebo. The receptor's source is a person aged 18 to 65 who received the Ad26.COV2.S COVID-19 vaccine or a placebo. The V call is TRBV20-1, the J call TRBJ2-7; TRBD1 or TRBD2 may be the D gene (5 bases each). The CDR3 DNA follows: TGCAGTGCTAGTTGGGGACGCAGGCGTGCTGGCGAGCAGTACTTC. It encodes CSASWGRRRAGEQYF.